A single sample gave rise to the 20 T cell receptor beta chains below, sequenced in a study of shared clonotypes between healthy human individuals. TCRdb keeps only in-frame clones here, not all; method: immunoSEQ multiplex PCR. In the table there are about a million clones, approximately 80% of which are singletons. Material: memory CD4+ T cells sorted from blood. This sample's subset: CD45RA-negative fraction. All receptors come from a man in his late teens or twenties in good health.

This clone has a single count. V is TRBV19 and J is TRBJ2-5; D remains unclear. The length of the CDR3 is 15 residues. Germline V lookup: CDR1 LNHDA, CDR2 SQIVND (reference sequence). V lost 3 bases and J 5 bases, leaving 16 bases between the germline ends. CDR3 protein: CASSILGLGIETQYF. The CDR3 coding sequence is TGTGCCAGTAGTATTTTAGGTTTGGGGATCGAGACCCAGTACTTC. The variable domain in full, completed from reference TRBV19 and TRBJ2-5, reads DGGITQSPKYLFRKEGQNVTLSCEQNLNHDAMYWYRQDPGQGLRLIYYSQIVNDFQKGDIAEGYSVSREKKESFPLTVTSAQKNPTAFYLCASSILGLGIETQYFGPGTRLLVL.

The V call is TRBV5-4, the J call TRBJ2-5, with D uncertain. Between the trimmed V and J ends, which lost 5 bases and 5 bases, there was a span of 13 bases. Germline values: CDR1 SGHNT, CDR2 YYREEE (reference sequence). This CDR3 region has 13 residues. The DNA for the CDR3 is TGTGCCAGCAGTTTAAACATCAGGGAGACCCAGTACTTC. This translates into CASSLNIRETQYF.

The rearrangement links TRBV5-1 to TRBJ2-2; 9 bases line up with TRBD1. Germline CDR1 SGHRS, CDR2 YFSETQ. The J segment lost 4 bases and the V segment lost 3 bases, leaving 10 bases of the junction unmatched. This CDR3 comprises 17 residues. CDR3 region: CASSSGPQGAITGELFF. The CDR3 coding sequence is TGCGCCAGCAGCTCGGGCCCACAGGGGGCTATCACCGGGGAGCTGTTTTTT.

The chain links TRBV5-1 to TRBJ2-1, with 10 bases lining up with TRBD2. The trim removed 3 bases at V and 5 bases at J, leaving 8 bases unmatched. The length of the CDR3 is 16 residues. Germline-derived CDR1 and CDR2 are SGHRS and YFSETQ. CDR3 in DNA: TGCGCCAGCAGCTCGAGCGGGAGGGCCACTCACAATGAGCAGTTCTTC. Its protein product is CASSSSGRATHNEQFF.

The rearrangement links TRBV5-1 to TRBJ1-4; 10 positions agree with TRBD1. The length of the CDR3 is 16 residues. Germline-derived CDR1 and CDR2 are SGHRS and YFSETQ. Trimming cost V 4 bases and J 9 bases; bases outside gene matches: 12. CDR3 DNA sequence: TGCGCCAGCAGCCCCGACAGGGGGCAACTGAATAAAAAACTGTTTTTT. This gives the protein CASSPDRGQLNKKLFF.

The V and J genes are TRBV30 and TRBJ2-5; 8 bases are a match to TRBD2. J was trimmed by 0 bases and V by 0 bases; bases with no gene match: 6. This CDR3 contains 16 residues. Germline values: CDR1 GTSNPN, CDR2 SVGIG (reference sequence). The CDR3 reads CAWSVPRGGNQETQYF. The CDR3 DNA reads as TGTGCCTGGAGTGTACCTCGCGGGGGGAACCAAGAGACCCAGTACTTC.

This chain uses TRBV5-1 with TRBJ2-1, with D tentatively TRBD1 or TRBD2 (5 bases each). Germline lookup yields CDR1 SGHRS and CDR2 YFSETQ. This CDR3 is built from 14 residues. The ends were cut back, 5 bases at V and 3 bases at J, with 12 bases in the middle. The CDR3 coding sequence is TGCGCCAGCAGTACCGGGACGGACTACAATGAGCAGTTCTTC. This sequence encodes CASSTGTDYNEQFF.

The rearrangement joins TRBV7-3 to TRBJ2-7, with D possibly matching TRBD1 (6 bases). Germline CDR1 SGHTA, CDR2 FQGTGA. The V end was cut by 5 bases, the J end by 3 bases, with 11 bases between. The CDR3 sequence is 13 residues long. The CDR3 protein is CASSPQGIYEQYF. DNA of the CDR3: TGTGCCAGCAGCCCTCAGGGGATCTACGAGCAGTACTTC.

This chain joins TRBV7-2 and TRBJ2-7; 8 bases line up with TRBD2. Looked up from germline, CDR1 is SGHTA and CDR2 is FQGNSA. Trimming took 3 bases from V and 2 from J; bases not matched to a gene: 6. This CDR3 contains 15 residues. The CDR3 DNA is TGTGCCAGCAGCTTCCGTCCGGGAGGGACCTACGAGCAGTACTTC. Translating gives CASSFRPGGTYEQYF.

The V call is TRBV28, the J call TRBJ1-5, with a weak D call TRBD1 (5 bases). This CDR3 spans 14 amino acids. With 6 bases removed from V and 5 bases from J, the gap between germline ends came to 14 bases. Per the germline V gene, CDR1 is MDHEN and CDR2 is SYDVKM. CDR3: CASSPALGHQPQHF. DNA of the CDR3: TGTGCCAGCAGCCCGGCGCTGGGACATCAGCCCCAGCATTTT.

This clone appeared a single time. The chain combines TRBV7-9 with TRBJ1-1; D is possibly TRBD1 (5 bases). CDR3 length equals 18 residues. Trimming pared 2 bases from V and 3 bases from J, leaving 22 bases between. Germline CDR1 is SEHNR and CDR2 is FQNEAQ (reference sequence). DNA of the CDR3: TGTGCCAGCAGCTTAATTTTTGGGCAGGTCAGGGCTTACACTGAAGCTTTCTTT. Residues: CASSLIFGQVRAYTEAFF.

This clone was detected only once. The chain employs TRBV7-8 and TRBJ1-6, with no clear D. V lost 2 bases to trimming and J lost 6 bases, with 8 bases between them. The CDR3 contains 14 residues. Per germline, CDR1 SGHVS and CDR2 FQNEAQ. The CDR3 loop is CASSLKVPNSPLHF. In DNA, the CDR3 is TGTGCCAGCAGCTTAAAAGTTCCTAATTCACCCCTCCACTTT.

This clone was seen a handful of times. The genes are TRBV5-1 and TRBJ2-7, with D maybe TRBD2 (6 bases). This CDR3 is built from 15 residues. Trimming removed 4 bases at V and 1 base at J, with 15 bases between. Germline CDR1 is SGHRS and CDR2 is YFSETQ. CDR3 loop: CASSVAGSESYEQYF. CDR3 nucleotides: TGCGCCAGCAGCGTTGCGGGGTCTGAGTCCTACGAGCAGTACTTC. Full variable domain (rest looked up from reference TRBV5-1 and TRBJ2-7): KAGVTQTPRYLIKTRGQQVTLSCSPISGHRSVSWYQQTPGQGLQFLFEYFSETQRNKGNFPGRFSGRQFSNSRSEMNVSTLELGDSALYLCASSVAGSESYEQYFGPGTRLTVT.

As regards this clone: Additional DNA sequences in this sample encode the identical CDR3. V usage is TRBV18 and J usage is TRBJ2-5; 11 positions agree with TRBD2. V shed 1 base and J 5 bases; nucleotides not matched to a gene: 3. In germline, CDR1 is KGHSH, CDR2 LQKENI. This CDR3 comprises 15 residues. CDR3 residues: CASSPLAGGQETQYF. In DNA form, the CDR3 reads TGTGCCAGCTCACCACTAGCGGGAGGGCAGGAGACCCAGTACTTC.

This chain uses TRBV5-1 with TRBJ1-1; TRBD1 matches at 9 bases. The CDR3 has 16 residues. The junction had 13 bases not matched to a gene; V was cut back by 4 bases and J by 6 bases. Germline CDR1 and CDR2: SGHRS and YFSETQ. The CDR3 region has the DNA TGCGCCAGCAGCCAGGACAGGGGAGCGGGCGCCGCTGAAGCTTTCTTT. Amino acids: CASSQDRGAGAAEAFF.

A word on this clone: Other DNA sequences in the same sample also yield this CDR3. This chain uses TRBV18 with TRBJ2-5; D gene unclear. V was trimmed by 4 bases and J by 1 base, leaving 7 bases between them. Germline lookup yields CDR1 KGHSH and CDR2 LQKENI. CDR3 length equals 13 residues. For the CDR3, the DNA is TGTGCCAGCTCACTGAACCCCCAAGAGACCCAGTACTTC. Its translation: CASSLNPQETQYF.

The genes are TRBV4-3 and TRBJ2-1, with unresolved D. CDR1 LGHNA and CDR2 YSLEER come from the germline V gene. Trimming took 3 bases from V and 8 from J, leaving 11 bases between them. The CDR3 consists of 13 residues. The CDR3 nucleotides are TGCGCCAGCAGCCATCTTGGGCCCGATGAGCAGTTCTTC. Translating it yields CASSHLGPDEQFF.

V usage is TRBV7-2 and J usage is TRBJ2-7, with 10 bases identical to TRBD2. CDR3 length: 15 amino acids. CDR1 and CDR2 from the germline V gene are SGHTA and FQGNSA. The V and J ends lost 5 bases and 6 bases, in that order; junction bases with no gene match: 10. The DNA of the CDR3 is TGTGCCAGCAGCGCCCGTCCCGGGACTAGCGCCGAGCAGTACTTC. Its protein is CASSARPGTSAEQYF. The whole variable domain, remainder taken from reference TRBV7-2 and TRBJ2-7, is GAGVSQSPSNKVTEKGKDVELRCDPISGHTALYWYRQSLGQGLEFLIYFQGNSAPDKSGLPSDRFSAERTGGSVSTLTIQRTQQEDSAVYLCASSARPGTSAEQYFGPGTRLTVT.

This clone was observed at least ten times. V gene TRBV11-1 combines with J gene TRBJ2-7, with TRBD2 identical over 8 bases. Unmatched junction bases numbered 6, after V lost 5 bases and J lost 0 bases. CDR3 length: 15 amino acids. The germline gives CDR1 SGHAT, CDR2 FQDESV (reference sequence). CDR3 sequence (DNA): TGTGCCAGCAGCCCCGGGACTAGTATCTCCTACGAGCAGTACTTC. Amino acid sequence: CASSPGTSISYEQYF.

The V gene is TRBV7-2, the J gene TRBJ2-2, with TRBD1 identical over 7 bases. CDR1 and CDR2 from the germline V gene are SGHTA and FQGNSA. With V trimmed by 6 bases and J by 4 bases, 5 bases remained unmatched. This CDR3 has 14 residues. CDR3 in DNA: TGTGCCAGCAGACCTACAGGGGCCACCGGGGAGCTGTTTTTT. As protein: CASRPTGATGELFF. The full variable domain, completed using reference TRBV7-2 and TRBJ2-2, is GAGVSQSPSNKVTEKGKDVELRCDPISGHTALYWYRQSLGQGLEFLIYFQGNSAPDKSGLPSDRFSAERTGGSVSTLTIQRTQQEDSAVYLCASRPTGATGELFFGEGSRLTVL.